A single sample gave rise to the 25 T cell receptor beta chains below, sequenced in a study of shared clonotypes between healthy human individuals. Sequenced by immunoSEQ multiplex PCR; TCRdb stores in-frame clones only, minus some. Here the sample spans some 1 million clones, about three quarters being singletons. Sequencing was carried out using memory CD4+ T cells sorted from blood. Sample subset: CD45RA-negative fraction. The receptors were sampled from a young man in good health.

The rearrangement uses TRBV7-8 and TRBJ2-3; 7 nucleotides match TRBD1. V was pared by 0 bases and J by 9 bases, with 6 bases of the junction left unmatched. Germline-derived CDR1 and CDR2 are SGHVS and FQNEAQ. The CDR3 extends over 14 amino acids. The CDR3 nucleotides read TGTGCCAGCAGCTTAGCGATGGGACAGCAAACGCAGTATTTT. Residues: CASSLAMGQQTQYF.

This chain links TRBV7-2 with TRBJ2-7, with D maybe TRBD1 (5 bases). Deletions cut 1 base from V and 7 bases from J, with 14 bases between. CDR1 and CDR2 (germline): SGHTA, FQGNSA. The CDR3 spans 14 residues. In DNA, the CDR3 is TGTGCCAGCAGCTTAGAAGGGGTTACTGGGGAGCAGTACTTC. It codes for CASSLEGVTGEQYF.

V and J are TRBV7-2 and TRBJ2-7; TRBD1 matches 7 bases. The CDR3 loop spans 15 amino acids. V lost 4 bases and J lost 2; bases outside the gene matches: 8. Germline V gene sequence: CDR1 SGHTA, CDR2 FQGNSA. This CDR3 reads CASSYREGAPYEQYF. DNA for the CDR3: TGTGCCAGCAGCTACCGCGAGGGGGCGCCCTACGAGCAGTACTTC.

This chain joins TRBV4-1 and TRBJ2-1, with 11 nucleotides matching TRBD1. The CDR3 has 17 amino acids. The germline CDR1 and CDR2 sequences are MGHRA and YSYEKL. Trimming took 1 base from V and 2 from J; bases not matched to a gene: 4. CDR3 residues: CASSQAGQGATYNEQFF. In DNA, the CDR3 is TGCGCCAGCAGCCAAGCCGGACAGGGGGCCACCTACAATGAGCAGTTCTTC.

The rearrangement links TRBV7-9 to TRBJ2-2; 9 bases map to TRBD2. Germline V gene lookup returns CDR1 SEHNR and CDR2 FQNEAQ (reference sequence). The ends lost 3 bases at V and 6 bases at J; junction bases unmatched: 5. The CDR3 consists of 15 residues. The CDR3 protein is CASSFGAGGPGELFF. The CDR3 bases are TGTGCCAGCAGCTTCGGAGCGGGGGGCCCCGGGGAGCTGTTTTTT.

This rearrangement joins TRBV20-1 to TRBJ1-1; D is undetermined. Germline assignment: CDR1 DFQATT and CDR2 SNEGSKA (reference sequence). The CDR3 runs 11 residues. Trimming shortened V by 5 bases and J by 4 bases, and 8 bases separated the two germline ends. CDR3 in DNA: TGCAGTGCTGCAGGACCCACTGAAGCTTTCTTT. Its translation: CSAAGPTEAFF.

The V and J genes are TRBV9 and TRBJ2-1; D is perhaps TRBD2 (6 bases). This CDR3 contains 14 residues. Germline V gives CDR1 SGDLS, CDR2 YYNGEE. The V end was cut by 7 bases, the J end by 0 bases, with 11 bases between. CDR3 protein: CASPWRASYNEQFF. DNA for the CDR3: TGTGCCAGCCCCTGGAGGGCCTCCTACAATGAGCAGTTCTTC.

This chain connects TRBV7-8 to TRBJ2-7; D might be TRBD2 (7 bases). The CDR3 loop spans 15 amino acids. Germline V gene lookup returns CDR1 SGHVS and CDR2 FQNEAQ. Deletions cut 7 bases from V and 5 bases from J, with 21 bases between. The CDR3 region is CASTNRGGGDNEQYF. The CDR3 DNA follows: TGTGCCAGCACCAATCGGGGAGGGGGAGACAACGAGCAGTACTTC. Based on the CDR3 plus reference TRBV7-8 and TRBJ2-7, the full variable domain is GAGVSQSPRYKVAKRGQDVALRCDPISGHVSLFWYQQALGQGPEFLTYFQNEAQLDKSGLPSDRFFAERPEGSVSTLKIQRTQQEDSAVYLCASTNRGGGDNEQYFGPGTRLTVT.

The chain carries TRBV5-6 and TRBJ2-5, with D possibly being TRBD2 (5 bases). Germline V gene sequence: CDR1 SGHDT, CDR2 YYEEEE. The CDR3 sequence is 15 residues long. The germline V and J ends were trimmed by 0 bases and 5 bases, with 14 bases remaining between them. The CDR3 reads CASSLDSLPGETQYF. The CDR3 region has the DNA TGTGCCAGCAGCTTGGACAGCCTCCCGGGGGAGACCCAGTACTTC.

This clone has ten or more counts. The chain uses TRBV10-2 and TRBJ2-5, with 9 bases matching TRBD2. The V segment lost 4 bases and the J segment 5 bases; nucleotides outside the gene matches: 5. CDR3 length: 14 amino acids. The germline gives CDR1 WSHSY, CDR2 SAAADI. CDR3 nucleotide sequence: TGCGCCAGCAGTGTAGTAGCGGGAGTGGAGACCCAGTACTTC. It encodes CASSVVAGVETQYF.

The chain couples TRBV5-1 to TRBJ1-4; the D gene is possibly TRBD1 (5 bases). Trimming pared 4 bases from V and 0 bases from J, leaving 10 bases between. Germline V gives CDR1 SGHRS, CDR2 YFSETQ. The CDR3 loop spans 15 amino acids. CDR3 loop: CASSPVGATNEKLFF. Written as DNA, the CDR3 is TGCGCCAGCAGCCCGGTGGGGGCAACTAATGAAAAACTGTTTTTT.

The CDR3 DNA reads as TGTGCCAGCAGCACGAGACAGGGTCGGACTGAAGCTTTCTTT. It specifies CASSTRQGRTEAFF. The chain joins TRBV6-1 to TRBJ1-1, with 7 bases identical to TRBD1. V lost 6 bases, J lost 5 bases, and 9 bases stayed unmatched. Per germline, CDR1 MNHNS and CDR2 SASEGT. This CDR3 spans 14 amino acids.

This clone was picked up a small number of times. One end of the junction fails to match germline, which may point to a read error. The chain employs TRBV11-2 and TRBJ1-1; 8 bases match TRBD1. Germline V gives CDR1 SGHAT, CDR2 FQNNGV. CDR3 length equals 16 residues. CDR3 in amino acids: CATSFWTGWGGTEAFF. The DNA for the CDR3 is TGTGCCACCAGCTTTTGGACAGGGTGGGGGGGCACTGAAGCTTTCTTT.

The chain joins TRBV30 to TRBJ2-7; a weak D match, TRBD2 (5 bases). Trimming shortened V by 0 bases and J by 4 bases, and 13 bases separated the two germline ends. Germline V gene lookup returns CDR1 GTSNPN and CDR2 SVGIG (reference sequence). The CDR3 runs to 14 residues. The CDR3 DNA reads TGTGCCTGGAGTGTAAGCCGAGGAGGTTACGAGCAGTACTTC. Its protein product is CAWSVSRGGYEQYF.

This chain links TRBV6-6 with TRBJ1-1; D is ambiguous. Trimming removed 0 bases at V and 3 bases at J, with 5 bases between. Per germline, CDR1 MNHNY and CDR2 SVGAGI (reference sequence). This CDR3 region has 13 residues. CDR3 amino acids: CASSYSIYTEAFF. The DNA of the CDR3 is TGTGCCAGCAGTTACTCTATTTACACTGAAGCTTTCTTT.

CDR3 loop: CASRRDGSGETQYF. As DNA, the CDR3 is TGTGCCAGCAGGCGGGATGGATCCGGGGAGACCCAGTACTTC. The gene calls are TRBV7-9 and TRBJ2-5; possible D gene TRBD2, 6 bases. CDR1 is SEHNR and CDR2 is FQNEAQ in the germline V gene (reference sequence). CDR3 size: 14 residues. V was shortened by 6 bases and J by 5 bases, with 16 bases between the two germline ends.

About this clone itself: The same CDR3 arises from other DNA sequences in this sample as well. V is TRBV4-3 and J is TRBJ1-3; TRBD1 matches at 7 bases. The V segment lost 0 bases and the J segment 7 bases; nucleotides outside the gene matches: 0. In germline, CDR1 is LGHNA, CDR2 YSLEER. This CDR3 spans 13 amino acids. CDR3 nucleotide sequence: TGCGCCAGCAGCCAAGACAGGGGGAACACCATATATTTT. Translated: CASSQDRGNTIYF.

CDR3 sequence (DNA): TGCGCCAGCAGTCCAGGAGGGACGGGAAACACTGAAGCTTTCTTT. Protein sequence: CASSPGGTGNTEAFF. V is TRBV5-1 and J is TRBJ1-1, with a tentative D call TRBD1 (5 bases). The V gene's germline CDR1 is SGHRS and CDR2 YFSETQ. There are 15 residues in the CDR3. Trimming took off 5 bases at V and 2 bases at J, with 16 bases between the two ends.

This clone was seen repeatedly, ten times or more. This CDR3 is also generated by other DNA sequences in the sample. The chain links TRBV5-1 to TRBJ2-7, with 10 bases matching TRBD1. The junction had 4 bases not matched to a gene; V was cut back by 4 bases and J by 3 bases. The CDR3 extends over 14 amino acids. Germline lookup yields CDR1 SGHRS and CDR2 YFSETQ. The CDR3 region has the DNA TGCGCCAGCAGCGTTGGACAGGGGGGCTACGAGCAGTACTTC. It encodes CASSVGQGGYEQYF.

There are many counts of this clone. The gene calls are TRBV7-3 and TRBJ1-5; no clear D. Germline V lookup: CDR1 SGHTA, CDR2 FQGTGA. The CDR3 consists of 13 residues. The V gene lost 6 bases and the J gene lost 6 bases, with 12 bases spanning the gap. The CDR3 nucleotides read TGTGCCAGCAGTCTCCACGAGGGTCAGCCCCAGCATTTT. Protein: CASSLHEGQPQHF.

The genes are TRBV7-3 and TRBJ2-1, with 12 bases that match TRBD2. V lost 5 bases, J lost 10 bases, and 3 bases stayed unmatched. The CDR3 length is 13 residues. Germline values: CDR1 SGHTA, CDR2 FQGTGA. CDR3 DNA: TGTGCCAGCAGCCCCGGGACTAGCGGGGAGCAGTTCTTC. This gives the protein CASSPGTSGEQFF.

Concerning this clone: A read error is possible here, since a much larger clone lies one base away. In DNA, the CDR3 is TGTGCCAGCAGCGGCGGACTAGCGGGTCAAGAGACCCAGTACTTC. Protein sequence: CASSGGLAGQETQYF. V usage is TRBV5-4 and J usage is TRBJ2-5; 11 bases line up with TRBD2. The CDR3 sequence is 15 residues long. Germline lookup yields CDR1 SGHNT and CDR2 YYREEE (reference sequence). V dropped 4 bases and J dropped 2; count of bases not matched to a gene: 4.

This chain uses TRBV6-1 with TRBJ1-1; TRBD1 might be the D (5 bases). Germline assignment: CDR1 MNHNS and CDR2 SASEGT. The V gene lost 5 bases and the J gene lost 4 bases, with 14 bases spanning the gap. The CDR3 loop spans 14 amino acids. The CDR3: CASSIEGSSTEAFF. As DNA, the CDR3 is TGTGCCAGCAGTATCGAGGGGAGTAGCACTGAAGCTTTCTTT.

The chain employs TRBV6-6 and TRBJ2-1; 9 nucleotides agree with TRBD2. CDR1 and CDR2 (germline): MNHNY, SVGAGI (reference sequence). The CDR3 consists of 16 residues. The V and J ends lost 7 bases and 6 bases, in that order; junction bases with no gene match: 13. The chain's CDR3 is CASTLSGSRWSNEQFF. As DNA, the CDR3 is TGTGCCAGCACCCTTAGCGGGAGTCGTTGGAGCAATGAGCAGTTCTTC.

This chain connects TRBV28 to TRBJ1-6; 7 nucleotides align to TRBD1. V trimming: 7 bases; J trimming: 5 bases; junction bases outside the gene matches: 5. The CDR3 is made up of 14 amino acids. CDR1 is MDHEN and CDR2 is SYDVKM in the germline V gene. CDR3 sequence (DNA): TGTGCCAGCATATCCGGGACAGATAATTCACCCCTCCACTTT. It translates to CASISGTDNSPLHF.